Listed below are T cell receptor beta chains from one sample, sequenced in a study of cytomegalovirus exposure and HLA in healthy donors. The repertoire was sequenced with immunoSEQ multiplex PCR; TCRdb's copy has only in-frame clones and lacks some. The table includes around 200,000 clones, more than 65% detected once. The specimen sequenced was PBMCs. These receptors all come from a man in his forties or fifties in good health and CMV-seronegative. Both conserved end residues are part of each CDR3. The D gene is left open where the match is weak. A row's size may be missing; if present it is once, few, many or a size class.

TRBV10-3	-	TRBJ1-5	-	CAISESGRGSGNQPQHF	TGTGCCATCAGTGAGTCGGGGCGTGGTTCTGGCAATCAGCCCCAGCATTTT
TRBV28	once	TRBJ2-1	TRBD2	CASSLAAGAVGEQFF	TGTGCCAGCAGTTTGGCAGCGGGAGCAGTGGGTGAGCAGTTCTTC
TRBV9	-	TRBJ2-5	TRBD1	CASSIRTGNGETQYF	TGTGCCAGCAGCATCAGGACAGGGAATGGAGAGACCCAGTACTTC
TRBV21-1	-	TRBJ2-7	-	CASSKAVGTGSYEQYF	-
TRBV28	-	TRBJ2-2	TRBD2	CASRGAREASGANTGELFF	TGTGCCAGCAGGGGAGCCAGAGAGGCTAGCGGGGCGAACACCGGGGAGCTGTTTTTT
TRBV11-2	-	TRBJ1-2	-	CASNLGGNYGYTF	TGTGCCAGCAACCTGGGAGGAAACTATGGCTACACCTTC
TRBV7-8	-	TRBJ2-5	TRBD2	CASSLEGRVMYF	TGTGCCAGCAGCTTAGAGGGGAGGGTAATGTACTTC
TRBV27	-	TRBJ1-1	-	CASSLSLKGMMNTEAFF	TGTGCCAGCAGTTTATCGCTGAAGGGGATGATGAACACTGAAGCTTTCTTT
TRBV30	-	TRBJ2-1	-	CAWNRDSSYNEQFF	TGTGCCTGGAATCGGGACTCCTCCTACAATGAGCAGTTCTTC
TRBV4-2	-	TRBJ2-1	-	CASSQEVGLLGNEQFF	TGTGCCAGCAGCCAAGAGGTGGGACTCCTTGGGAATGAGCAGTTCTTC
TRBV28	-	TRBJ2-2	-	CASSIGSRGTGELFF	TGTGCCAGCAGTATAGGGTCCCGGGGGACCGGGGAGCTGTTTTTT
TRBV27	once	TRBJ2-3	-	CASSLEGVADTQYF	TGTGCCAGCAGCCTCGAGGGGGTTGCAGATACGCAGTATTTT
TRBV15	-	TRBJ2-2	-	CATSRDEAPNTGELFF	TGTGCCACCAGCAGAGATGAGGCACCTAACACCGGGGAGCTGTTTTTT
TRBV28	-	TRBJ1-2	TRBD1	CASNERQGDYGYTF	TGTGCCAGCAATGAAAGACAGGGGGACTATGGCTACACCTTC
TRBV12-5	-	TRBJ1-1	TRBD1	CASGLGSGGAEAFF	TGTGCTAGTGGTTTGGGATCAGGGGGCGCGGAAGCTTTCTTT
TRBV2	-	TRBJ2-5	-	CASSTLRLPESQETQYF	TGTGCCAGCAGTACCCTTCGTCTTCCAGAATCCCAAGAGACCCAGTACTTC
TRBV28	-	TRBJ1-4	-	CASSLRGTNEKLFF	TGTGCCAGCAGTTTACGGGGGACTAATGAAAAACTGTTTTTT
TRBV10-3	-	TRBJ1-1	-	CAISDTGTPNTEAFF	TGTGCCATCAGTGACACCGGGACACCGAACACTGAAGCTTTCTTT
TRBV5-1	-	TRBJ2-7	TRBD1	CASSLYRGSPYEQYF	TGCGCCAGCAGCTTGTACAGGGGAAGTCCCTACGAGCAGTACTTC
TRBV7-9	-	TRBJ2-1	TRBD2	CASSFRTSKYNEQFF	TGTGCCAGCAGCTTCCGGACTAGCAAATACAATGAGCAGTTCTTC
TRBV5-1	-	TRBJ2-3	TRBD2	CASSLPLAGSTDTQYF	TGCGCCAGCAGCCTACCACTAGCGGGGAGCACAGATACGCAGTATTTT
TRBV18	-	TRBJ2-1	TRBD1	CASSAGQETYNEQFF	TGTGCCAGCTCAGCCGGACAGGAGACCTACAATGAGCAGTTCTTC